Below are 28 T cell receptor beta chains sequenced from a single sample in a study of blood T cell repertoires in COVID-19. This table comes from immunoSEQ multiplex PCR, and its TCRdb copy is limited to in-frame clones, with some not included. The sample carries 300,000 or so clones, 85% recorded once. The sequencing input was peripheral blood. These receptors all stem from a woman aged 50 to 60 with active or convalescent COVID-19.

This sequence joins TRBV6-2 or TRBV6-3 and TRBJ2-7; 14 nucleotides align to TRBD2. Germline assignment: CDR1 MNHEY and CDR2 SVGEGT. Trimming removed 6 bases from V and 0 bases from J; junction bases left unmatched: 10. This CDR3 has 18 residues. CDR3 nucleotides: TGTGCCAGCAGCAAGCCTCCGGGACTAGCGGGAGACTCCTACGAGCAGTACTTC. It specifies CASSKPPGLAGDSYEQYF.

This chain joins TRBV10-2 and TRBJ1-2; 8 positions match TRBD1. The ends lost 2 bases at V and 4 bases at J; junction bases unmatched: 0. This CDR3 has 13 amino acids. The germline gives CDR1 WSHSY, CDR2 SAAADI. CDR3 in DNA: TGCGCCAGCAGTGAGACAGGGGGCTATGGCTACACCTTC. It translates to CASSETGGYGYTF.

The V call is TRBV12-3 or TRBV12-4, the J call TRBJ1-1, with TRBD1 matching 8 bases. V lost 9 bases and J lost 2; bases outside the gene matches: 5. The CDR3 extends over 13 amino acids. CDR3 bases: TGTGCCAGTATCGACAGGGGAAACACTGAAGCTTTCTTT. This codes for CASIDRGNTEAFF.

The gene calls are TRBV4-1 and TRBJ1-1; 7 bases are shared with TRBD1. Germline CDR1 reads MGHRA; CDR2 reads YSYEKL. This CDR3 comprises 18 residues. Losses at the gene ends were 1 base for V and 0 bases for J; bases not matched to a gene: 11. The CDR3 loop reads CASSQGPKGQLMNTEAFF. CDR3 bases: TGCGCCAGCAGCCAAGGACCGAAGGGACAGCTAATGAACACTGAAGCTTTCTTT.

The CDR3 is CASSPLPLGTGGGTEAFF. The CDR3 DNA reads TGTGCCAGCTCACCACTACCCTTAGGGACAGGGGGAGGCACTGAAGCTTTCTTT. This sequence joins TRBV18 and TRBJ1-1; 11 bases match TRBD1. Germline V gene data show CDR1 as KGHSH and CDR2 as LQKENI. The V and J ends lost 1 base and 4 bases, in that order; junction bases with no gene match: 11. The CDR3 extends over 18 amino acids.

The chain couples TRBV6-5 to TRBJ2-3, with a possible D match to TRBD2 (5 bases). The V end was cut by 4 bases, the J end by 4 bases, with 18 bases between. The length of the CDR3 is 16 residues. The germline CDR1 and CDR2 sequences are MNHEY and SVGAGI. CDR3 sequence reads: CASSSQRTLVPDTQYF. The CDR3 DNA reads TGTGCCAGCAGTTCCCAGCGGACCCTCGTCCCAGATACGCAGTATTTT.

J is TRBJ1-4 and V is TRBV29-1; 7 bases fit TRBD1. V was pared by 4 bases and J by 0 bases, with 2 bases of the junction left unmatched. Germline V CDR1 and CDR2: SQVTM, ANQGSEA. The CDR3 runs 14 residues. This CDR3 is CSVGRGPTNEKLFF. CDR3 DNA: TGCAGCGTTGGTAGGGGGCCAACTAATGAAAAACTGTTTTTT.

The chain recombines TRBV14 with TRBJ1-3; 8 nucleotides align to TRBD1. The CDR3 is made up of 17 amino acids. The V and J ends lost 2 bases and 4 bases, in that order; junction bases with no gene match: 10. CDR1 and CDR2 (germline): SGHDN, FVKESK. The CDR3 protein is CASSQLPWTGNGNTIYF. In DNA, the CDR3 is TGTGCCAGCAGCCAACTACCTTGGACAGGGAACGGAAACACCATATATTTT.

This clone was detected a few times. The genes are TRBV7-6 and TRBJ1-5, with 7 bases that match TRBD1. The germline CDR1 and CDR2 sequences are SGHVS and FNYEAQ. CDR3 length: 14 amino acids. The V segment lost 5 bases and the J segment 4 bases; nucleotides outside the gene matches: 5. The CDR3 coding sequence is TGTGCCAGCAGCAATTCAGGGGGGAATCAGCCCCAGCATTTT. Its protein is CASSNSGGNQPQHF.

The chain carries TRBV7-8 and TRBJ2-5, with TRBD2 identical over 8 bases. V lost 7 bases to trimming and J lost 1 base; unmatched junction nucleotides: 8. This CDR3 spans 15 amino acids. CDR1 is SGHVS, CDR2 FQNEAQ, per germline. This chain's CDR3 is CASNQYGGVQETQYF. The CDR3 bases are TGTGCCAGCAACCAGTACGGGGGGGTCCAAGAGACCCAGTACTTC.

CDR3 DNA sequence: TGTGCCAGCAGTTTATGGACAGGGAACACTGAAGCTTTCTTT. It encodes CASSLWTGNTEAFF. The chain links TRBV28 to TRBJ1-1; maybe TRBD1 (6 bases). The CDR3 sequence is 14 residues long. V was shortened by 0 bases and J by 1 base, with 6 bases between the two germline ends. Germline V gene lookup returns CDR1 MDHEN and CDR2 SYDVKM.

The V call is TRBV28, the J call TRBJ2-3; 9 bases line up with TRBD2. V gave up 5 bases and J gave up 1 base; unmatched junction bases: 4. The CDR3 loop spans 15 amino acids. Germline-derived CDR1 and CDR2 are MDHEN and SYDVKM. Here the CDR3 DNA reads TGTGCCAGCAGTAAAATAGCGGGAGGCACAGATACGCAGTATTTT. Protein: CASSKIAGGTDTQYF.

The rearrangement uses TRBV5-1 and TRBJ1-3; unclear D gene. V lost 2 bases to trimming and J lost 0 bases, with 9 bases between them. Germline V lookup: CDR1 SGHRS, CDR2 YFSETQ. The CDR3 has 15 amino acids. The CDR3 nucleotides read TGCGCCAGCAGCTTAGAATGGGCCTCTGGAAACACCATATATTTT. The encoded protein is CASSLEWASGNTIYF.

The CDR3 sequence: CASSERGTLYNEQFF. In DNA, the CDR3 is TGTGCCAGCAGTGAGAGGGGGACCTTATACAATGAGCAGTTCTTC. The chain carries TRBV6-1 and TRBJ2-1; the D gene is possibly TRBD1 (6 bases). Trimming removed 3 bases from V and 4 bases from J, with 13 bases in between. Germline V gene lookup returns CDR1 MNHNS and CDR2 SASEGT. CDR3 length: 15 residues.

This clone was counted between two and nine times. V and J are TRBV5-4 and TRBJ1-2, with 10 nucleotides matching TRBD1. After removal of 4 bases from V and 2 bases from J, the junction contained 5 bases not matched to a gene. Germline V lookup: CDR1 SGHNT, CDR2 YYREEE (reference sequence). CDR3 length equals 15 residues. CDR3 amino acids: CASSRPGQGNYGYTF. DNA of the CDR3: TGTGCCAGCAGCAGGCCGGGACAGGGGAACTATGGCTACACCTTC.

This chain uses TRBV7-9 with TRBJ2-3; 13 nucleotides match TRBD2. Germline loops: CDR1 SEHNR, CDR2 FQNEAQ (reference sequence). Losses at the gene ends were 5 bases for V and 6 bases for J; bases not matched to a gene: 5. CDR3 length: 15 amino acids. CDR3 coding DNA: TGTGCCAGCAGCCGGACTAGCGGGAGATACGATACGCAGTATTTT. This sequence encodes CASSRTSGRYDTQYF.

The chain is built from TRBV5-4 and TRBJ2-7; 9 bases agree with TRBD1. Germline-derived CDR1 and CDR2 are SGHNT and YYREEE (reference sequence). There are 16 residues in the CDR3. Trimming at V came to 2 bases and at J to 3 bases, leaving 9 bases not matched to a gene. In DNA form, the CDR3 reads TGTGCCAGCAGCTTATCCGGGACAGGGTTTGACTACGAGCAGTACTTC. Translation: CASSLSGTGFDYEQYF.

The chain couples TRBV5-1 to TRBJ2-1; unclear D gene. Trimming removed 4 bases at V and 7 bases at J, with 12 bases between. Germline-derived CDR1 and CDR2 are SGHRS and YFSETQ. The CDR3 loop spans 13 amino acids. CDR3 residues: CASSLPTRNEQFF. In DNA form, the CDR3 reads TGCGCCAGCAGCCTACCGACTCGGAATGAGCAGTTCTTC. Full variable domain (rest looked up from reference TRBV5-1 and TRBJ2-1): KAGVTQTPRYLIKTRGQQVTLSCSPISGHRSVSWYQQTPGQGLQFLFEYFSETQRNKGNFPGRFSGRQFSNSRSEMNVSTLELGDSALYLCASSLPTRNEQFFGPGTRLTVL.

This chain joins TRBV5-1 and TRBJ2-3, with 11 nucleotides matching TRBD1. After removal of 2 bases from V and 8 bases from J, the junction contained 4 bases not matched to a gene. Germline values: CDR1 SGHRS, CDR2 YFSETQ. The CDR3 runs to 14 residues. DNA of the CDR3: TGCGCCAGCAGCTTCGGACAGGGGGCAACTACGCAGTATTTT. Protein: CASSFGQGATTQYF.

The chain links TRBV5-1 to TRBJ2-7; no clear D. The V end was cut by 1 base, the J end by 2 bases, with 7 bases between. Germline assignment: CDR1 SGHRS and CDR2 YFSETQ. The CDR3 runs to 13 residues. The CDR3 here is CASSLYSTYEQYF. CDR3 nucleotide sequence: TGCGCCAGCAGCTTGTACAGTACCTACGAGCAGTACTTC.

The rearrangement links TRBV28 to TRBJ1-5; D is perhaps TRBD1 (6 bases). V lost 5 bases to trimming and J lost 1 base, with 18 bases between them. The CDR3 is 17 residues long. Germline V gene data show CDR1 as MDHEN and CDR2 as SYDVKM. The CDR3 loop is CASSPSQGIRSNQPQHF. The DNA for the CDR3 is TGTGCCAGCAGTCCTAGCCAGGGGATAAGGAGCAATCAGCCCCAGCATTTT. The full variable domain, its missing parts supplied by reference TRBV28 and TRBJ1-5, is DVKVTQSSRYLVKRTGEKVFLECVQDMDHENMFWYRQDPGLGLRLIYFSYDVKMKEKGDIPEGYSVSREKKERFSLILESASTNQTSMYLCASSPSQGIRSNQPQHFGDGTRLSIL.

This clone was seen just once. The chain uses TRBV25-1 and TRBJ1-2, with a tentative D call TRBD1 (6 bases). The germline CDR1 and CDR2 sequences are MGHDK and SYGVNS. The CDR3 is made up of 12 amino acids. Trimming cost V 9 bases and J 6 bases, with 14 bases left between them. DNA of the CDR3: TGTGCCAGTGGGGACCAGGGGCATGGCTACACCTTC. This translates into CASGDQGHGYTF.

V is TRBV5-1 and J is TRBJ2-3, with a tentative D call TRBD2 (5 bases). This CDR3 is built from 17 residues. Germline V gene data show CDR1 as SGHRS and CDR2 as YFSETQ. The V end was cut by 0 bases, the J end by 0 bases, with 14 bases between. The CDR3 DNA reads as TGCGCCAGCAGCTTGGATGTGGGATCGGGGAGCACAGATACGCAGTATTTT. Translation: CASSLDVGSGSTDTQYF.

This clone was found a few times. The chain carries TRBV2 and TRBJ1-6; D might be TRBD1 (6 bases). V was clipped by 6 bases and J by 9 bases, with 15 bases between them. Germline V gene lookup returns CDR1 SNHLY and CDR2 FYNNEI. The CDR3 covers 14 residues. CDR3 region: CASSDLRGSSPLHF. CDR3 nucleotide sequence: TGTGCCAGCAGCGACCTCAGGGGTTCTTCACCCCTCCACTTT.

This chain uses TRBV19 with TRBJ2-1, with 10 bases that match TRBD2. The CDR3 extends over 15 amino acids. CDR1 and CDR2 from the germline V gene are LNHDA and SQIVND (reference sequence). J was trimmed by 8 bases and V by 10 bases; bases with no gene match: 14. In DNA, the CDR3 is TGTGCCACCCTTCCAACTAGCGGGATCGCCTATGAGCAGTTCTTC. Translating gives CATLPTSGIAYEQFF.

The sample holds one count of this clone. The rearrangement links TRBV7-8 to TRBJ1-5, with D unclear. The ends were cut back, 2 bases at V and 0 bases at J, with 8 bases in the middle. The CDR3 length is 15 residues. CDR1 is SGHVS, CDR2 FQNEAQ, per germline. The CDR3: CASSLWSYSNQPQHF. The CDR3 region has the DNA TGTGCCAGCAGCTTATGGTCCTATAGCAATCAGCCCCAGCATTTT.

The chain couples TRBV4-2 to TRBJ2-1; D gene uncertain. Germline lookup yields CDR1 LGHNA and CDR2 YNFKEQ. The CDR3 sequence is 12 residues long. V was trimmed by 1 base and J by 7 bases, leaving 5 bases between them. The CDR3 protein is CASSQGANEQFF. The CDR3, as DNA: TGTGCCAGCAGCCAAGGCGCTAATGAGCAGTTCTTC.

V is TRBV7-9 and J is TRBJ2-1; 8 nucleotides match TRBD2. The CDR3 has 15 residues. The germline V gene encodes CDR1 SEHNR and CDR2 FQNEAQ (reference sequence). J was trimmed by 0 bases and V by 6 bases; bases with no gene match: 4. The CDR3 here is CASRYLAGSYNEQFF. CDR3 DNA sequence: TGTGCCAGCAGGTATCTAGCGGGCTCCTACAATGAGCAGTTCTTC.